This T cell receptor (beta chain) was recorded in a study of cytotoxic CD8 clonotypes in ibrutinib-treated CLL. At the level of the study: After treatment lasting a median about twelve months, range 6 to 36, response samples were collected. Mean values per sample were some 250,000 productive templates and 94,082 productive rearrangements.

Target depth was 1 in 200,000 to 1 in 1 million T cells, about 10x per clonotype. This table comes from immunoSEQ multiplex PCR, and its TCRdb copy is limited to in-frame clones, with some not included. The table shows 50,000 to 65,000 clones, with roughly 57% occurring only once. Trimming left V 8 bases short and J 0 bases short, with 14 bases between. Germline loops: CDR1 MNHEY, CDR2 SMNVEV (reference sequence). The CDR3 covers 14 residues. The V call is TRBV27, the J call TRBJ2-7; a possible D gene is TRBD2 (5 bases). The clonotype comes from a human donor with chronic lymphocytic leukemia. This specimen consisted of PBMCs, obtained after 12 months of ibrutinib treatment. Here the CDR3 reads CASRGWSGSYEQYF. The CDR3 region has the DNA TGTGCCAGCCGAGGGTGGAGCGGCTCCTACGAGCAGTACTTC.